This T cell receptor beta chain was sequenced for a study of T cell repertoires in cytomegalovirus infection. Study background: CMV infection together with matching HLA type was indicated by public TCR beta signatures. Study-wide findings and caveats: The study found HLA-C-restricted CMV-specific TCR beta clonotypes dominating the ex vivo response.

TCRdb re-analysed the reads in MiXCR, keeping a single row per CDR3 protein. The sample gives over 120,000 distinct CDR3 sequences, 32% of which show up once; about 52% is in the top ten. As for this clonotype: The antigen is unknown.

Between the trimmed V and J ends, which lost 8 bases and 0 bases, there was a span of 14 bases. This CDR3 comprises 14 residues. The V gene's germline CDR1 is MGHRA and CDR2 YSYEKL. The material was CD8+ T cells from cultured PBMCs, obtained from culture after CMV antigen stimulation. V is TRBV4-1 and J is TRBJ2-7; no firm D call. The TCR originated in a human donor in good health (CMV status not recorded). Some clones in this sample may be carry-over from other donors' samples. The CDR3 bases are TGCGCCAGCTCTACAGCCTGGAGCTCCTACGAGCAGTACTTC. It is translated as CASSTAWSSYEQYF.